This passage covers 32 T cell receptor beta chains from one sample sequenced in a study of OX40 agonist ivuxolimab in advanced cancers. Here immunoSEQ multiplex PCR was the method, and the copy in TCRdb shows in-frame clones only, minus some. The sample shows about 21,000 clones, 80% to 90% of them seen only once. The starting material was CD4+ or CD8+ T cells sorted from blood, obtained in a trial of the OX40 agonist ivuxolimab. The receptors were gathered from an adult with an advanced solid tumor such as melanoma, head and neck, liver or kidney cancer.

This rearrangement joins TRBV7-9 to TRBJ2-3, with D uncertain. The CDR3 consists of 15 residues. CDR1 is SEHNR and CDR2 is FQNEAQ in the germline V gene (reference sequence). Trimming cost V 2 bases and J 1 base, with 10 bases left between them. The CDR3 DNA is TGTGCCAGCAGCTTATGGGTCGGACGCACAGATACGCAGTATTTT. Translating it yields CASSLWVGRTDTQYF. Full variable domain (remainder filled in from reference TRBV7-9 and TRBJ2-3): DTGVSQNPRHKITKRGQNVTFRCDPISEHNRLYWYRQTLGQGPEFLTYFQNEAQLEKSRLLSDRFSAERPKGSFSTLEIQRTEQGDSAMYLCASSLWVGRTDTQYFGPGTRLTVL.

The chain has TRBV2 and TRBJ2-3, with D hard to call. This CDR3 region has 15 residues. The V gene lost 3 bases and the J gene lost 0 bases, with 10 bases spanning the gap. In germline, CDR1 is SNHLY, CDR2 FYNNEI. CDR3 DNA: TGTGCCAGCAGTGATACACCTTTGAGCACAGATACGCAGTATTTT. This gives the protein CASSDTPLSTDTQYF.

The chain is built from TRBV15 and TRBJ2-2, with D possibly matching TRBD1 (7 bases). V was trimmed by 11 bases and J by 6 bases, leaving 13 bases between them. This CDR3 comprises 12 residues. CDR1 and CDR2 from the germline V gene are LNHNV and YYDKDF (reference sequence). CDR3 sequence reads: CAFRGASGELFF. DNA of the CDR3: TGTGCCTTCAGGGGGGCCTCCGGGGAGCTGTTTTTT.

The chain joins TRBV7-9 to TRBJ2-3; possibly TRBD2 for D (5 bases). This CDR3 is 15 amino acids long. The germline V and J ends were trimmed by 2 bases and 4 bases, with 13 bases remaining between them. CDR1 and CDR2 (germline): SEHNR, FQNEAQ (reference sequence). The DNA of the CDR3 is TGTGCCAGCAGCTTAAATCTAGCTCCCTCAGATACGCAGTATTTT. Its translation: CASSLNLAPSDTQYF.

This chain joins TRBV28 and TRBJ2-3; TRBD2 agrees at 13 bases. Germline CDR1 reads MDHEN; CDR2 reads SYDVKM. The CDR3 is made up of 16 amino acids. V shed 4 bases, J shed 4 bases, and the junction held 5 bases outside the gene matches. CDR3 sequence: CASSSTTSGGADTQYF. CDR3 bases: TGTGCCAGCAGTTCCACCACTAGCGGGGGGGCAGATACGCAGTATTTT.

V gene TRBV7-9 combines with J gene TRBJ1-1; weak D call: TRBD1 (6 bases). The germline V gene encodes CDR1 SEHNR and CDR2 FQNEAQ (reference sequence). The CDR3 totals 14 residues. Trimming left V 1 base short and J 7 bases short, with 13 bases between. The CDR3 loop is CASSLVGGGNEAFF. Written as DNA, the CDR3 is TGTGCCAGCAGCTTAGTTGGGGGCGGGAATGAAGCTTTCTTT.

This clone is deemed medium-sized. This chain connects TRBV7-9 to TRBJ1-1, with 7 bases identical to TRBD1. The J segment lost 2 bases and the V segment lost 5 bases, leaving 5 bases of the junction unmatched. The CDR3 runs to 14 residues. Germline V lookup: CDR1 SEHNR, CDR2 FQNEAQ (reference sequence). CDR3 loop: CASSARQGNTEAFF. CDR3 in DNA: TGTGCCAGCAGCGCCAGACAGGGAAACACTGAAGCTTTCTTT.

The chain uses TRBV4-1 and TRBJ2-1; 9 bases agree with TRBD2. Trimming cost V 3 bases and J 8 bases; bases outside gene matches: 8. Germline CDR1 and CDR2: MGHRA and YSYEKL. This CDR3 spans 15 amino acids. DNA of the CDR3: TGCGCCAGCAGCCACATGGGCGGGGGGGCCGATGAGCAGTTCTTC. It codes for CASSHMGGGADEQFF.

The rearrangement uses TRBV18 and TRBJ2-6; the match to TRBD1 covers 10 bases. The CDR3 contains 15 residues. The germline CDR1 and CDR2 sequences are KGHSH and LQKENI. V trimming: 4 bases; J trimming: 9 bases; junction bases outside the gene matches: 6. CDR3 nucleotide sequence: TGTGCCAGCTCACAACGACAGGGGGCGAGCAACGTCCTGACTTTC. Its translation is CASSQRQGASNVLTF.

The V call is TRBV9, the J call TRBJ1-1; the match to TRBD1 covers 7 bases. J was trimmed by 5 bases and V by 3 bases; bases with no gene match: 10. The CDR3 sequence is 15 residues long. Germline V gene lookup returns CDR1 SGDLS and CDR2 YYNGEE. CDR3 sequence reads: CASSDSTGVRTEAFF. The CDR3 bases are TGTGCCAGCAGCGATTCCACAGGGGTTCGAACTGAAGCTTTCTTT.

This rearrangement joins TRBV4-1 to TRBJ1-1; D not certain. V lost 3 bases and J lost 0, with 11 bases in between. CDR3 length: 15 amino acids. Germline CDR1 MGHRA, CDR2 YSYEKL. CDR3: CASSHKTEVNTEAFF. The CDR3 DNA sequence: TGCGCCAGCAGCCATAAGACGGAAGTGAACACTGAAGCTTTCTTT.

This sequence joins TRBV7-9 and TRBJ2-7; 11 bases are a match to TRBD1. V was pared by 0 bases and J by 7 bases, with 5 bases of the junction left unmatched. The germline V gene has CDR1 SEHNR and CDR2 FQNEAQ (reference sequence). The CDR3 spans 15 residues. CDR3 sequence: CASSLARGQGEEQYF. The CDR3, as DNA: TGTGCCAGCAGCTTAGCCAGGGGACAGGGGGAAGAGCAGTACTTC.

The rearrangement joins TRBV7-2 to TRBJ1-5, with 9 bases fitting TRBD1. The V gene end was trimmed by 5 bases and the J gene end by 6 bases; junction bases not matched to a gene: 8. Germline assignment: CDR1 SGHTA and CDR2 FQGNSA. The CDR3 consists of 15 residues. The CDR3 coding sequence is TGTGCCAGCAGCGCCTGGACAGGGGTGGGTCAGCCCCAGCATTTT. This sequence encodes CASSAWTGVGQPQHF.

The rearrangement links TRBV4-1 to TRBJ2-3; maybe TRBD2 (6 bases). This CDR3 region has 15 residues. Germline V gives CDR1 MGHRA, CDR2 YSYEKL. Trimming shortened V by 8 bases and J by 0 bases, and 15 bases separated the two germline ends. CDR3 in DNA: TGCGCCAGCGGGGAGCGGGCCCCTAGCACAGATACGCAGTATTTT. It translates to CASGERAPSTDTQYF.

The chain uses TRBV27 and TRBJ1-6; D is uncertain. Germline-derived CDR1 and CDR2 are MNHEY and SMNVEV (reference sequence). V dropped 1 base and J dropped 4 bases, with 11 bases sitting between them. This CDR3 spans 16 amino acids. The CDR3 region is CASSLLGAGYNSPLHF. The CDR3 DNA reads TGTGCCAGCAGTTTATTGGGTGCAGGATATAATTCACCCCTCCACTTT.

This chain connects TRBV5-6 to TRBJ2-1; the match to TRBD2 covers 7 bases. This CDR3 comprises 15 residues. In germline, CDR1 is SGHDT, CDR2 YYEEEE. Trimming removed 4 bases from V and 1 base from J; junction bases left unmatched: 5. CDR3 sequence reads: CASSEASGSYNEQFF. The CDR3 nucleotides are TGTGCCAGCAGCGAAGCTAGCGGTTCCTACAATGAGCAGTTCTTC.

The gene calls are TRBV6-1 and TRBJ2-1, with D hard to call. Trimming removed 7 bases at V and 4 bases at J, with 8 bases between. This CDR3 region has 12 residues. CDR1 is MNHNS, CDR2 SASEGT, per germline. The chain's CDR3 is CASNRKYNEQFF. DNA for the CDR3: TGTGCCAGCAACCGGAAGTACAATGAGCAGTTCTTC.

The CDR3 coding sequence is TGTGCCAGCAGTTACTCGGCGGGGGCTGAGCAGTTCTTC. It codes for CASSYSAGAEQFF. This chain uses TRBV6-5 with TRBJ2-1; a possible D gene is TRBD2 (7 bases). The CDR3 has 13 amino acids. Trimming pared 0 bases from V and 9 bases from J, leaving 9 bases between. Germline V lookup: CDR1 MNHEY, CDR2 SVGAGI.

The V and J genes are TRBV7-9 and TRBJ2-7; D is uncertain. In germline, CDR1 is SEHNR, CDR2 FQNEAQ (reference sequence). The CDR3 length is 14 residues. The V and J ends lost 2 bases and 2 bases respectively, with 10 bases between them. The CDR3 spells CASSLTGSTYEQYF. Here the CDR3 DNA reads TGTGCCAGCAGCTTAACGGGCAGCACCTACGAGCAGTACTTC.

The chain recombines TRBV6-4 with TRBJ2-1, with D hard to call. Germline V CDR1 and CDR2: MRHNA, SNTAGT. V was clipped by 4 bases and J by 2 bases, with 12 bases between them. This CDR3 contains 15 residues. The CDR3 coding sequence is TGTGCCAGCAGTGTCTCAGGTGGAACCTACAATGAGCAGTTCTTC. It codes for CASSVSGGTYNEQFF.

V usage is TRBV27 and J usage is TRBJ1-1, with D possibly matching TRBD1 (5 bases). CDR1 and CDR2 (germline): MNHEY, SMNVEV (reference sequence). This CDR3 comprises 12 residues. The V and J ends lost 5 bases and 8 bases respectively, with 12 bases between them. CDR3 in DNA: TGTGCCAGCAGTACTTCAGGGCTCGAAGCTTTCTTT. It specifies CASSTSGLEAFF.

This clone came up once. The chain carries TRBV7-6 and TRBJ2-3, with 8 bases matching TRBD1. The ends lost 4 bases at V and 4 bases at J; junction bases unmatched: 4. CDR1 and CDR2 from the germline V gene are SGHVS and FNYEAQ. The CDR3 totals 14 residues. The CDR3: CASSSLQGADTQYF. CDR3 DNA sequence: TGTGCCAGCAGCTCACTACAGGGGGCAGATACGCAGTATTTT.

In nucleotides, the CDR3 is TGTGCCAGTAGTATAAAGGCAGGATGGGAGACCCAGTACTTC. It is translated as CASSIKAGWETQYF. The chain uses TRBV19 and TRBJ2-5; the D is unclear. The V and J ends lost 2 bases and 5 bases respectively, with 12 bases between them. The germline V gene encodes CDR1 LNHDA and CDR2 SQIVND (reference sequence). CDR3 length: 14 residues.

CDR3 DNA: TGTGCCAGTATTGACAGGGAAGGCACTGAAGCTTTCTTT. Amino acid sequence: CASIDREGTEAFF. The V gene is TRBV19, the J gene TRBJ1-1; TRBD1 aligns across 7 bases. Per germline, CDR1 LNHDA and CDR2 SQIVND (reference sequence). The ends lost 7 bases at V and 4 bases at J; junction bases unmatched: 6. The CDR3 has 13 residues. Combining the CDR3 with reference TRBV19 and TRBJ1-1 gives the whole variable domain DGGITQSPKYLFRKEGQNVTLSCEQNLNHDAMYWYRQDPGQGLRLIYYSQIVNDFQKGDIAEGYSVSREKKESFPLTVTSAQKNPTAFYLCASIDREGTEAFFGQGTRLTVV.

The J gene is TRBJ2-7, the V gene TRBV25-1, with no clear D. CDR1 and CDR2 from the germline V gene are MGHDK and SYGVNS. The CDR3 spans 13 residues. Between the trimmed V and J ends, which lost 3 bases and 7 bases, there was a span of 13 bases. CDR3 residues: CASSELGPLEQYF. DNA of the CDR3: TGTGCCAGCAGTGAGCTTGGGCCCTTAGAGCAGTACTTC.

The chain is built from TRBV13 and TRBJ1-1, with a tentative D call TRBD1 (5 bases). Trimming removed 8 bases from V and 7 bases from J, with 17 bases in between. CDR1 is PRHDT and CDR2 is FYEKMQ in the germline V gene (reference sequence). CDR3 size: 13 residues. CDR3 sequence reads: CASRAPDTREAFF. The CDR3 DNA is TGTGCCAGCCGGGCTCCGGACACTCGTGAAGCTTTCTTT.

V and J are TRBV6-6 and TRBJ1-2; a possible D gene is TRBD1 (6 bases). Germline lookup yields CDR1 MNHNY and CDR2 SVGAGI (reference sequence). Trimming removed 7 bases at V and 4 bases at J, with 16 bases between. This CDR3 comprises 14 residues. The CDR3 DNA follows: TGTGCCAGCACTTTACAGGGCCTCTTCTATGGCTACACCTTC. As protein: CASTLQGLFYGYTF.

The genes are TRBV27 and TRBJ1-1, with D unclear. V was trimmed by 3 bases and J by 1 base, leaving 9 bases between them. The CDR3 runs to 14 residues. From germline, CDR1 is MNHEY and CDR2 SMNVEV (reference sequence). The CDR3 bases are TGTGCCAGCAGTTTTTTGGGCGGGAACACTGAAGCTTTCTTT. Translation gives CASSFLGGNTEAFF.

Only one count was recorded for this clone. In DNA form, the CDR3 reads TGTGCCAGCAGCGAATATAGACAGGGGCCTGATACGCAGTATTTT. Protein product: CASSEYRQGPDTQYF. The V gene is TRBV9, the J gene TRBJ2-3; the match to TRBD1 covers 8 bases. CDR3 length equals 15 residues. The V gene's germline CDR1 is SGDLS and CDR2 YYNGEE. V lost 3 bases, J lost 6 bases, and 9 bases stayed unmatched. The whole variable domain, filled in from reference TRBV9 and TRBJ2-3, reads DSGVTQTPKHLITATGQRVTLRCSPRSGDLSVYWYQQSLDQGLQFLIQYYNGEERAKGNILERFSAQQFPDLHSELNLSSLELGDSALYFCASSEYRQGPDTQYFGPGTRLTVL.

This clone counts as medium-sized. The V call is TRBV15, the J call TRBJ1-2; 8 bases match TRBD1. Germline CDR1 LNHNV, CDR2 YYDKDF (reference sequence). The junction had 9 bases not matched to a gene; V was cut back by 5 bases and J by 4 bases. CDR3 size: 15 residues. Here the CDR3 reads CATSPTDRAAYGYTF. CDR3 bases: TGTGCCACCAGCCCGACGGACAGGGCGGCCTATGGCTACACCTTC. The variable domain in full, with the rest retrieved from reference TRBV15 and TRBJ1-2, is DAMVIQNPRYQVTQFGKPVTLSCSQTLNHNVMYWYQQKSSQAPKLLFHYYDKDFNNEADTPDNFQSRRPNTSFCFLDIRSPGLGDTAMYLCATSPTDRAAYGYTFGSGTRLTVV.

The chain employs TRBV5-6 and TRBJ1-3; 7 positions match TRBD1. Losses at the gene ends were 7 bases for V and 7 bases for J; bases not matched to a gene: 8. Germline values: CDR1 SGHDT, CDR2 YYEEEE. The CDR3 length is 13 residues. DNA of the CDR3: TGTGCCAGCGAGGGGGACAGCGCCAACACCATATATTTT. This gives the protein CASEGDSANTIYF.

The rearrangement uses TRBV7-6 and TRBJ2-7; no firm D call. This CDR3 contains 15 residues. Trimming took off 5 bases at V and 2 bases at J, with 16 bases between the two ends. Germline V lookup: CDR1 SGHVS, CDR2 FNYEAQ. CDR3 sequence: CASSPGPQPTYEQYF. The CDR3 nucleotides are TGTGCCAGCAGCCCTGGGCCTCAACCCACCTACGAGCAGTACTTC.